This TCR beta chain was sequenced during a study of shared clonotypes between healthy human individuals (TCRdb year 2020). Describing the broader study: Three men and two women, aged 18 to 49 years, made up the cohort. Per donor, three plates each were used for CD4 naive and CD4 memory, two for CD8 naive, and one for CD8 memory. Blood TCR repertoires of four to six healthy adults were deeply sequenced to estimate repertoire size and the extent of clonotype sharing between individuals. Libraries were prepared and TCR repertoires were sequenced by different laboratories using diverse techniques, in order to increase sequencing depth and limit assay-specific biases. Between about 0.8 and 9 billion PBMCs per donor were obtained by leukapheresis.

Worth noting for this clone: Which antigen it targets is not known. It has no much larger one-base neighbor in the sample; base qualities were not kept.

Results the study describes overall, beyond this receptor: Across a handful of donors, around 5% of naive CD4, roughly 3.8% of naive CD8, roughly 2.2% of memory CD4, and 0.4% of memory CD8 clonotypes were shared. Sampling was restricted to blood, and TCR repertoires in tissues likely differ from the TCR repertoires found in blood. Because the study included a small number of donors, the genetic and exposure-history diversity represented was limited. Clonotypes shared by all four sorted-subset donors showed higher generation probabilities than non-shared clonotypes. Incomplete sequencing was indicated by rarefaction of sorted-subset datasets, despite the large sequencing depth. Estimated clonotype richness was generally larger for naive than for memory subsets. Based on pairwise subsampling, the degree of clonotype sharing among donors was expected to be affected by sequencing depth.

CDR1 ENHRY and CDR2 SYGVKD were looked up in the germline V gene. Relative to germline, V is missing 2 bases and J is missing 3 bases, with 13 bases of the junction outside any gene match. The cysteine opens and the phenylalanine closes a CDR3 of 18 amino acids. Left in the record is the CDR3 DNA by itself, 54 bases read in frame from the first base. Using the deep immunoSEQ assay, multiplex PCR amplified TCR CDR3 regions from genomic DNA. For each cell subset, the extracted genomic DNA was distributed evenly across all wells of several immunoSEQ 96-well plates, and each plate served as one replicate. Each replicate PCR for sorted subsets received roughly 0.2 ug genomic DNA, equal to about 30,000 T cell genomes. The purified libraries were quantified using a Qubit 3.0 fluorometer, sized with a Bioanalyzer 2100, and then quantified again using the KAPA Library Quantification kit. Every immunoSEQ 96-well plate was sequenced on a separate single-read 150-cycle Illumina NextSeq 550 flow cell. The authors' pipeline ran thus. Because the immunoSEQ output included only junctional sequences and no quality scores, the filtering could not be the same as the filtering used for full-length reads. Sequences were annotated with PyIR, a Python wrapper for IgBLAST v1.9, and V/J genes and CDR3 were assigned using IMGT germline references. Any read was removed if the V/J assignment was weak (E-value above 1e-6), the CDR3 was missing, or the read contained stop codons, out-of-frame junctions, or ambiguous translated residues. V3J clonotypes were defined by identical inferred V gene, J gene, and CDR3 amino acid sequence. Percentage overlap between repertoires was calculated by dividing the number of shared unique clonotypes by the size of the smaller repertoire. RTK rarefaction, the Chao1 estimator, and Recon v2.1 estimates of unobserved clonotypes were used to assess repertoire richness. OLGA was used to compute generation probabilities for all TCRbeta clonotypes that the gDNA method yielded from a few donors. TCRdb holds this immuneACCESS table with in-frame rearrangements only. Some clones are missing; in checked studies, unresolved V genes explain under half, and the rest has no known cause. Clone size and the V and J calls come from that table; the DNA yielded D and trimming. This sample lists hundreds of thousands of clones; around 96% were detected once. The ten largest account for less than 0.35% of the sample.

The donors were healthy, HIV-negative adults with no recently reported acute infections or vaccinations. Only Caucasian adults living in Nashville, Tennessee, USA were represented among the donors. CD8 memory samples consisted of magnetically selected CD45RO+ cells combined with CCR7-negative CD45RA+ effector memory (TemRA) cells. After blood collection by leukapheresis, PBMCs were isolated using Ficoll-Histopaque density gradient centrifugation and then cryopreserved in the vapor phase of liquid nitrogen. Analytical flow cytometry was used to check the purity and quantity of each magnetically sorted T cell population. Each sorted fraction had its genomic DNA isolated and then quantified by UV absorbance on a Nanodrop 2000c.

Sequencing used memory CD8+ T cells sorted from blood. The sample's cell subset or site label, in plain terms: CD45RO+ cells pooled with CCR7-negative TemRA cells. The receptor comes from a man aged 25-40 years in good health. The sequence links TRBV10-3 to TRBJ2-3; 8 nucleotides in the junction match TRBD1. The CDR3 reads CAISERSNRGSGTDTQYF. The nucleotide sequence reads TGTGCCATCAGTGAGCGATCAAACAGGGGGTCGGGAACAGATACGCAGTATTTT.